This T cell receptor (beta chain) was captured in a study of blood T cell repertoires in COVID-19 (dated by TCRdb to the early 2020s). For context, the study as a whole: Recovered participants in ImmuneRACE Cohort 3 were defined as having two consecutive negative NP/OP PCR tests, clearance from a healthcare professional, or resolution of symptoms. Collaborator samples came from the United States, Italy and Spain and covered acute and convalescent phases of COVID-19. Nearly every sample came with metadata listing a de-identified subject ID, COVID-19 status, age in years and sex. Samples came from the ongoing ImmuneRACE study (first 160 participants) plus 1,254 subjects from 6 global collaborators. The material from the prospective study consisted of cDNA or gDNA derived from T cells, B-cell-depleted T cells, or PBMCs. HLA class I and class II types, where available, came from metadata supplied by the sample provider rather than from assay-based typing. The repertoires were released in a freely available public database intended as a resource for research on the immune response to SARS-CoV-2. Subjects who had been exposed to COVID-19, were actively infected with it, or had recovered from it provided the deeply sampled blood TCRbeta repertoires that made up the dataset. The investigation overall reported the following: The amount of clinical and demographic metadata varied by source and participant and was provided uncurated.

In regard to this clone: The antigen it recognizes is unknown. No per-base quality is available; no much larger clone lies one base away.

Enrolling through a virtual design, the prospective study's participants ranged in age from roughly 18 to 95 years and lived across around 25 United States geographic areas. In the prospective study, cohorts were assigned on the basis of participant-reported clinical history obtained from a screening survey and a study questionnaire. Each participant in the prospective study had whole blood, serum and a nasopharyngeal or oropharyngeal swab collected by mobile phlebotomists. Additional blood draws and questionnaires over an approximately 2-month period could optionally be provided by prospective study participants. Before DNA extraction, prospective study blood samples were shipped either frozen or at room temperature. TCRbeta CDR3 regions were amplified from genomic DNA by means of the immunoSEQ Assay, a bias-controlled multiplex PCR. In the authors' own workflow: Nucleated cell counts per sample were estimated from amplification of reference gene primers within the assay. To quantify the absolute abundance of each unique TCRbeta CDR3 rearrangement, sequence reads were collapsed and filtered. For each sample, productive Simpson clonality was calculated as the square root of Simpson's diversity index over productive rearrangements. TCRdb provides this immuneACCESS table in a form limited to in-frame rearrangements. Some clones are lacking; in checked studies, under half of them reflect an unresolved V gene, and why the rest are absent is not known. The V and J calls and clone size are taken from that table; D and trimming were inferred from the DNA. This sample holds some 300,000 clones; roughly 91% were observed only once. The ten largest account for around 2% of the sample.

The sample was PBMCs or T cells enriched from blood (not recorded which). The TCR originated in a woman aged 55-70 years in a cohort exposed to, infected with or recovered from COVID-19 (not recorded which).

The CDR3 protein sequence reads: CASSHAREGVGGELFF. The sequenced DNA: TGTGCCAGCAGCCACGCCCGAGAGGGAGTCGGCGGGGAGCTGTTTTTT. The sequence links TRBV7-9 to TRBJ2-2; the D gene is possibly TRBD2, with 5 bases matching. CDR1 and CDR2 are drawn from the germline V gene (reference sequence): SEHNR, FQNEAQ. Deletion took 5 bases off V and 7 bases off J, with a span of 20 bases between the germline ends. The CDR3 starts with the cysteine, ends with the phenylalanine, and has 16 residues. The read is trimmed to its CDR3 DNA, 48 bases read in frame from base 1.